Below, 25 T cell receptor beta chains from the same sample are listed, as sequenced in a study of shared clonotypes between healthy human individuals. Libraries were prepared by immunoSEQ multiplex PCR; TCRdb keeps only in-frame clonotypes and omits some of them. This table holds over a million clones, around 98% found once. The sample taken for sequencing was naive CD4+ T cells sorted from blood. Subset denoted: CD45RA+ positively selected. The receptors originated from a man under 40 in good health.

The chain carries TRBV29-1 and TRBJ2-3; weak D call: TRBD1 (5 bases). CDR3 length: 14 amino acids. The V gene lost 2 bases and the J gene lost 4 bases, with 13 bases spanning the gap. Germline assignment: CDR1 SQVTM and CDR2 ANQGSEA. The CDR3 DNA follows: TGCAGCGTTGAATTGAGTAGGGGTCCAGATACGCAGTATTTT. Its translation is CSVELSRGPDTQYF.

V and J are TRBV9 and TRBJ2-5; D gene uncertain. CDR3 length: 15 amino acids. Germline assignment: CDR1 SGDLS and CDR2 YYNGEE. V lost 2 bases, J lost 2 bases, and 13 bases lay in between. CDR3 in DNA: TGTGCCAGCAGCGTCGGACCCCAAGGTCAAGAGACCCAGTACTTC. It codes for CASSVGPQGQETQYF.

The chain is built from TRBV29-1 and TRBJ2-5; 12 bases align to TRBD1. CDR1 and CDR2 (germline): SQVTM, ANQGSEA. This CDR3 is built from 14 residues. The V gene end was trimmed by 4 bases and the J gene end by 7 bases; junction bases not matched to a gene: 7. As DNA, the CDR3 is TGCAGCGTTGTAAGGGGACAGGGGGCGGCGACCCAGTACTTC. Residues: CSVVRGQGAATQYF.

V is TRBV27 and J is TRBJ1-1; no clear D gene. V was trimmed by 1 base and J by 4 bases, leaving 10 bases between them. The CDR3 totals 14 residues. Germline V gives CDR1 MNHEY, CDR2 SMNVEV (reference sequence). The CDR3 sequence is CASSLLGGGTEAFF. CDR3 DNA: TGTGCCAGCAGTTTATTGGGTGGTGGCACTGAAGCTTTCTTT.

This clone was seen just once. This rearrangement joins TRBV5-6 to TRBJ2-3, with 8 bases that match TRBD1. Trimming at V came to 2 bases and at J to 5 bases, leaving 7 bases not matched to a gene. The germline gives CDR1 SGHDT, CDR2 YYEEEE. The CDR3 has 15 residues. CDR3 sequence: CASSFVRQGLDTQYF. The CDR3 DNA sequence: TGTGCCAGCAGCTTCGTGAGACAGGGGTTAGATACGCAGTATTTT. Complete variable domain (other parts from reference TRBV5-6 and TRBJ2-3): DAGVTQSPTHLIKTRGQQVTLRCSPKSGHDTVSWYQQALGQGPQFIFQYYEEEERQRGNFPDRFSGHQFPNYSSELNVNALLLGDSALYLCASSFVRQGLDTQYFGPGTRLTVL.

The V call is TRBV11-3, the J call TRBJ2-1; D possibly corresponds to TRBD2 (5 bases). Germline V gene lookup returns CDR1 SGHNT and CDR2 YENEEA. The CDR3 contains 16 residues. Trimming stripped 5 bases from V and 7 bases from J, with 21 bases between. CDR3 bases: TGTGCCAGCAGCCAAAGGGTACTAGGACCAAAAAATGAGCAGTTCTTC. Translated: CASSQRVLGPKNEQFF. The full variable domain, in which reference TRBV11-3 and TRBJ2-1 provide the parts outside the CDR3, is EAGVVQSPRYKIIEKKQPVAFWCNPISGHNTLYWYLQNLGQGPELLIRYENEEAVDDSQLPKDRFSAERLKGVDSTLKIQPAELGDSAVYLCASSQRVLGPKNEQFFGPGTRLTVL.

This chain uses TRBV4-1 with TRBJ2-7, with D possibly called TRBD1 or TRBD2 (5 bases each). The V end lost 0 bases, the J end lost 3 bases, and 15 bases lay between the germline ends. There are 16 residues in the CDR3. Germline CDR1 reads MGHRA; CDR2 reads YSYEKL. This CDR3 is CASSQEKKRGIYEQYF. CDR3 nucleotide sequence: TGCGCCAGCAGCCAAGAAAAGAAACGGGGCATCTACGAGCAGTACTTC.

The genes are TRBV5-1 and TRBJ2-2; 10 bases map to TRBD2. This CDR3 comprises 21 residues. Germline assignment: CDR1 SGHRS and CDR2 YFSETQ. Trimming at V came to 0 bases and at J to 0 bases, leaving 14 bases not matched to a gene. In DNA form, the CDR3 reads TGCGCCAGCAGCTTGGGGATAGCTAGCGGGAGCAGACCAGCGAACACCGGGGAGCTGTTTTTT. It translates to CASSLGIASGSRPANTGELFF.

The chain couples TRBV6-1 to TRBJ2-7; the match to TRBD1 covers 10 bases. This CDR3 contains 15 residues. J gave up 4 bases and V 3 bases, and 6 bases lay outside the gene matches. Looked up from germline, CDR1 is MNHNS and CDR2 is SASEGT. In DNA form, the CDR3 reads TGTGCCAGCAGTGATGCCGGGACAGGGGTATACGAGCAGTACTTC. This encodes CASSDAGTGVYEQYF.

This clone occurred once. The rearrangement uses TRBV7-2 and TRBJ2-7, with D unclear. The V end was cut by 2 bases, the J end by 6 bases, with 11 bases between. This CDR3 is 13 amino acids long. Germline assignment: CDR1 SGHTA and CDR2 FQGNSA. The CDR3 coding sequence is TGTGCCAGCAGCTTACGCATGTGGACCGAGCAGTACTTC. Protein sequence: CASSLRMWTEQYF.

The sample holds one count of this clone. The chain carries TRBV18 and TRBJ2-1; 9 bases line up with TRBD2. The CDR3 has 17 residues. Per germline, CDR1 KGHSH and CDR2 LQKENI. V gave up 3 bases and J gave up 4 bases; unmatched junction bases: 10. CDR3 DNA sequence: TGTGCCAGCTCACCCGAAACCGGGACTAGCTTTTACAATGAGCAGTTCTTC. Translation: CASSPETGTSFYNEQFF.

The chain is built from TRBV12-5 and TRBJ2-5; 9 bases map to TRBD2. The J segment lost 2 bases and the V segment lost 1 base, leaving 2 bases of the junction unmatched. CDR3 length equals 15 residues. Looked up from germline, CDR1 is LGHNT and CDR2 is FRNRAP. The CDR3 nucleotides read TGTGCTAGTGGTTTGGGACTAGCGGAACAAGAGACCCAGTACTTC. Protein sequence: CASGLGLAEQETQYF.

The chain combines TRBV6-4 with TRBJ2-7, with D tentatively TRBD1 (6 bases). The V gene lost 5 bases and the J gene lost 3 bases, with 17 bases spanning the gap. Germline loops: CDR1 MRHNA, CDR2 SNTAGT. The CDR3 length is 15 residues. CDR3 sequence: CASSILAGVGYEQYF. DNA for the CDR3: TGTGCCAGCAGTATCCTCGCAGGGGTCGGCTACGAGCAGTACTTC.

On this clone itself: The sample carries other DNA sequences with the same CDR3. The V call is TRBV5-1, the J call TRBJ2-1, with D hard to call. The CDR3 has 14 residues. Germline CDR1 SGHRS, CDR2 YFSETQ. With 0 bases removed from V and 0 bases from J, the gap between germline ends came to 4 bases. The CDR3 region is CASSLESSYNEQFF. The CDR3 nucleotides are TGCGCCAGCAGCTTGGAAAGCTCCTACAATGAGCAGTTCTTC. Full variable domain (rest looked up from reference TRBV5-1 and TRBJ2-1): KAGVTQTPRYLIKTRGQQVTLSCSPISGHRSVSWYQQTPGQGLQFLFEYFSETQRNKGNFPGRFSGRQFSNSRSEMNVSTLELGDSALYLCASSLESSYNEQFFGPGTRLTVL.

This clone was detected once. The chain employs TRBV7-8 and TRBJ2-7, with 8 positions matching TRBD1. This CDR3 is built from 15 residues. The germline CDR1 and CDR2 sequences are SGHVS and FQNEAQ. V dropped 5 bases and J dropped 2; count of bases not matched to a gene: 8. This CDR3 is CASSPGTGPTYEQYF. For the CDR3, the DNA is TGTGCCAGCAGCCCCGGGACAGGTCCCACCTACGAGCAGTACTTC.

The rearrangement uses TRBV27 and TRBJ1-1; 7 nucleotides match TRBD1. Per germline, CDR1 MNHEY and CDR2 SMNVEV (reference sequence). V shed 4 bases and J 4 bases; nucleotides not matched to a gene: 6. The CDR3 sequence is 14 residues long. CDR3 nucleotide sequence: TGTGCCAGCAGTTACCGGACAGGCATCACTGAAGCTTTCTTT. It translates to CASSYRTGITEAFF.

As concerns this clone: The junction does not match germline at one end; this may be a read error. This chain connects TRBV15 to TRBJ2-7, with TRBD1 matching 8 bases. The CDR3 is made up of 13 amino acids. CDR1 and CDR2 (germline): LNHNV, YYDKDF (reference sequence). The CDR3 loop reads CATSRYGQGEKYF. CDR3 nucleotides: TGTGCCACCAGCAGATACGGACAGGGCGAGAAGTACTTC.

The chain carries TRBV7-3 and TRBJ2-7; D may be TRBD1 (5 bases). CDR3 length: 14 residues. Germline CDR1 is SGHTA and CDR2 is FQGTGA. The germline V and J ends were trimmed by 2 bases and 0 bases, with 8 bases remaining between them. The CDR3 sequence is CASSLLDTSYEQYF. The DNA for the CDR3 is TGTGCCAGCAGCTTATTGGACACCTCCTACGAGCAGTACTTC.

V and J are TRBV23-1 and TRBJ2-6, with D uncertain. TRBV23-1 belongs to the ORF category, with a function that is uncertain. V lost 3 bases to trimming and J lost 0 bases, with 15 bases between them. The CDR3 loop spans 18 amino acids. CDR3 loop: CASSHPTPHISGANVLTF. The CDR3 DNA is TGCGCCAGCAGTCACCCCACCCCCCACATCTCTGGGGCCAACGTCCTGACTTTC.

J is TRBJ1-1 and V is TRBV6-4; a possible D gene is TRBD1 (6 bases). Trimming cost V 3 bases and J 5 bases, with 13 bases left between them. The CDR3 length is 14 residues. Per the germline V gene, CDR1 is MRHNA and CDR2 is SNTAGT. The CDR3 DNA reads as TGTGCCAGCAGTGAATGGGGGGGCTGGACTGAAGCTTTCTTT. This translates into CASSEWGGWTEAFF.

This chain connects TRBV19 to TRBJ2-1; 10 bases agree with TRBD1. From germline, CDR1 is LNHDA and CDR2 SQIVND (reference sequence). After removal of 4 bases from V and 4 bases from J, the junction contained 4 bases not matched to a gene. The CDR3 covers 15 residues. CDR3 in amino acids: CASSKTGGTYNEQFF. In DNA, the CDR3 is TGTGCCAGTAGTAAGACAGGGGGCACATACAATGAGCAGTTCTTC. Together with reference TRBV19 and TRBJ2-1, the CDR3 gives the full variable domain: DGGITQSPKYLFRKEGQNVTLSCEQNLNHDAMYWYRQDPGQGLRLIYYSQIVNDFQKGDIAEGYSVSREKKESFPLTVTSAQKNPTAFYLCASSKTGGTYNEQFFGPGTRLTVL.

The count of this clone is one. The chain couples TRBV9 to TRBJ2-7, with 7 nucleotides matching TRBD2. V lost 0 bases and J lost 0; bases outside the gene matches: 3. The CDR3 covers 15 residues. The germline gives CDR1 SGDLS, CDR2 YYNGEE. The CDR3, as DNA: TGTGCCAGCAGCGTAGAGGGAGGGGACTCCTACGAGCAGTACTTC. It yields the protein CASSVEGGDSYEQYF.

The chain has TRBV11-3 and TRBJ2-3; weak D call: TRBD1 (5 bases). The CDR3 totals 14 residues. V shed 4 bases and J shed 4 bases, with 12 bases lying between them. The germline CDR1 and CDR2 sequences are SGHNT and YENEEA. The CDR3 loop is CASSSHDSSDTQYF. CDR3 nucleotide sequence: TGTGCCAGCAGCTCCCACGACAGTTCAGATACGCAGTATTTT.

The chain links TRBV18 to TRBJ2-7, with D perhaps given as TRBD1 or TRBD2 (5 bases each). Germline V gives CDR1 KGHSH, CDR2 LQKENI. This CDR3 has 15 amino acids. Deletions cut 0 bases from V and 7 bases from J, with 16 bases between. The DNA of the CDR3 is TGTGCCAGCTCACCACCGGGGTCGAGGGGCTGGGAGCAGTACTTC. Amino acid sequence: CASSPPGSRGWEQYF.

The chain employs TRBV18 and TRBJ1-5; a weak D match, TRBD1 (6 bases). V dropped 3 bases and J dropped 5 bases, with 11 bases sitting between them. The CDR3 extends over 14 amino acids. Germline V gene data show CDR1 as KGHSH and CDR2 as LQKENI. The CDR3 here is CASSPDRTYQPQHF. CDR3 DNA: TGTGCCAGCTCACCTGACAGGACCTATCAGCCCCAGCATTTT. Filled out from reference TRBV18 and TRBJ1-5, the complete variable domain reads NAGVMQNPRHLVRRRGQEARLRCSPMKGHSHVYWYRQLPEEGLKFMVYLQKENIIDESGMPKERFSAEFPKEGPSILRIQQVVRGDSAAYFCASSPDRTYQPQHFGDGTRLSIL.